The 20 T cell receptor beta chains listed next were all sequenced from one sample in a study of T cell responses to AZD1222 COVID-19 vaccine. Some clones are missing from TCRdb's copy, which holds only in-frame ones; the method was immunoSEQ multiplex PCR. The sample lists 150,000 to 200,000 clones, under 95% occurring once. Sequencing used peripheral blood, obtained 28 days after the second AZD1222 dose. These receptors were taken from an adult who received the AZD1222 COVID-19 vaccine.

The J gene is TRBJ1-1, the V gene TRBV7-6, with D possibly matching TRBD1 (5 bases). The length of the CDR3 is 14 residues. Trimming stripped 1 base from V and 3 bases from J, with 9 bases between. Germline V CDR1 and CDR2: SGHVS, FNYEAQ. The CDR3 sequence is CASSLGQTHTEAFF. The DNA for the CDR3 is TGTGCCAGCAGCTTAGGACAGACCCACACTGAAGCTTTCTTT.

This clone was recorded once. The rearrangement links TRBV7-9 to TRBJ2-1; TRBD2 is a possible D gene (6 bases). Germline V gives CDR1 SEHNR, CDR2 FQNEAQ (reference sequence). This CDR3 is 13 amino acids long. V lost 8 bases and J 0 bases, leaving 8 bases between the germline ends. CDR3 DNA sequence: TGTGCCAGCTCGACTAGCTCCTACAATGAGCAGTTCTTC. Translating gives CASSTSSYNEQFF.

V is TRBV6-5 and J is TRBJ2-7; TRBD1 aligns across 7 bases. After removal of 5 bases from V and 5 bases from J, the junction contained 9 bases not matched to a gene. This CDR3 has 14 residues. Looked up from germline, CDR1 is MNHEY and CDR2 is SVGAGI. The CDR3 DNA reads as TGTGCCAGCAGTCCTCCCGGGACAGTAGACGAGCAGTACTTC. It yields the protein CASSPPGTVDEQYF.

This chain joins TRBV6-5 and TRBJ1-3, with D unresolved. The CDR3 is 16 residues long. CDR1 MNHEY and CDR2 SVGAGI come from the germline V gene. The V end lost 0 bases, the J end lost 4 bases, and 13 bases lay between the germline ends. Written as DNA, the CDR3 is TGTGCCAGCAGTTACTCGATTTCGGGGTCCGGAAACACCATATATTTT. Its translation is CASSYSISGSGNTIYF.

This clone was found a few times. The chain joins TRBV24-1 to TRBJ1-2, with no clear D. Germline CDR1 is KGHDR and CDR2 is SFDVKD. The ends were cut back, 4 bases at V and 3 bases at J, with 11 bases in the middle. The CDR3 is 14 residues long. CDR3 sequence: CATSDPTRHYGYTF. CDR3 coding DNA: TGTGCCACCAGTGACCCAACAAGGCACTATGGCTACACCTTC.

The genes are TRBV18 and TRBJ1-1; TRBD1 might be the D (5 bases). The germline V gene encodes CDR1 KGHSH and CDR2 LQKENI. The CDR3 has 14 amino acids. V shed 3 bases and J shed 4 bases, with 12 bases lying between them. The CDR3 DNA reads TGTGCCAGCTCACCCCGGGGCGCCGGCACTGAAGCTTTCTTT. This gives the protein CASSPRGAGTEAFF.

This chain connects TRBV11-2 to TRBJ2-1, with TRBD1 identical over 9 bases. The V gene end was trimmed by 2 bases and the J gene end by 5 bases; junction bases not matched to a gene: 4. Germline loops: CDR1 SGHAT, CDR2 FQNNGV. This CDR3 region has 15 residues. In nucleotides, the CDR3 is TGTGCCAGCAGCTTATGGACAGGGGTTCACAATGAGCAGTTCTTC. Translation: CASSLWTGVHNEQFF.

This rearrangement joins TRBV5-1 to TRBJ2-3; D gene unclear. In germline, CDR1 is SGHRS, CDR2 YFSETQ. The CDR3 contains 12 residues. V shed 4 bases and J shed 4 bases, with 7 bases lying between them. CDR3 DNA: TGCGCCAGCAGCGAAGACTCAGATACGCAGTATTTT. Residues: CASSEDSDTQYF.

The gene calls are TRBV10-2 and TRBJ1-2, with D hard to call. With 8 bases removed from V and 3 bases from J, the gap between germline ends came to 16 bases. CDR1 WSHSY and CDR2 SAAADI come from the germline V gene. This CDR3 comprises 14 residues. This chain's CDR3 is CASGWTAADYGYTF. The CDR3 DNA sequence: TGCGCCAGCGGATGGACCGCTGCCGACTATGGCTACACCTTC.

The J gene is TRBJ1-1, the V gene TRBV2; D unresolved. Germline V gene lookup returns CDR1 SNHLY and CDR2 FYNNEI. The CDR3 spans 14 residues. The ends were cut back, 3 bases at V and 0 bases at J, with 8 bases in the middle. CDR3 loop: CASSDVSMNTEAFF. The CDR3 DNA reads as TGTGCCAGCAGTGACGTCAGTATGAACACTGAAGCTTTCTTT.

CDR3 sequence: CASSQPGQIKPLNYGYTF. The CDR3 DNA is TGCGCCAGCAGCCAACCTGGACAGATCAAACCTCTTAACTATGGCTACACCTTC. The J gene is TRBJ1-2, the V gene TRBV4-1; TRBD1 might be the D (6 bases). The CDR3 covers 18 residues. V shed 2 bases and J shed 1 base, with 20 bases lying between them. Germline V gene sequence: CDR1 MGHRA, CDR2 YSYEKL.

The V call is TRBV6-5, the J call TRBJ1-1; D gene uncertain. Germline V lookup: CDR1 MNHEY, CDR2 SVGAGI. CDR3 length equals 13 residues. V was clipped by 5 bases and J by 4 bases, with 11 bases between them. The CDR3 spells CASSRVVGTEAFF. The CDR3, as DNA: TGTGCCAGCAGTCGGGTCGTTGGCACTGAAGCTTTCTTT.

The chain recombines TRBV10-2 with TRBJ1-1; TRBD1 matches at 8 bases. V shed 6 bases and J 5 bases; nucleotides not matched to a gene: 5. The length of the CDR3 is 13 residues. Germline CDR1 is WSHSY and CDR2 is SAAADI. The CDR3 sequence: CASRQGDKTEAFF. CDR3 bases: TGCGCCAGCAGACAGGGGGATAAGACTGAAGCTTTCTTT.

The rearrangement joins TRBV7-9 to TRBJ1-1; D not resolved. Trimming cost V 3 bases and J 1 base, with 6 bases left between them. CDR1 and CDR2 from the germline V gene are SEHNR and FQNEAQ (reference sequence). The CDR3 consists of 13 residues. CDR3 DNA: TGTGCCAGCAGCTTCGTCCCGAACACTGAAGCTTTCTTT. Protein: CASSFVPNTEAFF.

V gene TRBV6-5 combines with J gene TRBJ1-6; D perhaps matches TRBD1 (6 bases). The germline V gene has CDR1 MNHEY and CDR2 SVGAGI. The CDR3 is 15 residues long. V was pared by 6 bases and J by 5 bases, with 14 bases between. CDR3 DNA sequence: TGTGCCAGCAGACGACAGGCCGCAGATAATTCACCCCTCCACTTT. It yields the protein CASRRQAADNSPLHF.

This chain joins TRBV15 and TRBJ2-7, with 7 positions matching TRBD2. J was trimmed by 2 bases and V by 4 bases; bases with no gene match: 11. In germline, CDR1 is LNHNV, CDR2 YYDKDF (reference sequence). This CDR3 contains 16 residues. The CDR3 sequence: CATSTLEAGNPYEQYF. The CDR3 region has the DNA TGTGCCACCAGCACCCTCGAAGCGGGGAATCCCTACGAGCAGTACTTC. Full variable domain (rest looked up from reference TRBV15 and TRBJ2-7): DAMVIQNPRYQVTQFGKPVTLSCSQTLNHNVMYWYQQKSSQAPKLLFHYYDKDFNNEADTPDNFQSRRPNTSFCFLDIRSPGLGDTAMYLCATSTLEAGNPYEQYFGPGTRLTVT.

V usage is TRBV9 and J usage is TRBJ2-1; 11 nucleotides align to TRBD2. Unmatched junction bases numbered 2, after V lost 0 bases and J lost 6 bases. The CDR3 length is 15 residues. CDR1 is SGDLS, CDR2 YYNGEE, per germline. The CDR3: CASSVEGLAVNEQFF. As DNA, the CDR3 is TGTGCCAGCAGCGTAGAGGGACTAGCGGTCAATGAGCAGTTCTTC.

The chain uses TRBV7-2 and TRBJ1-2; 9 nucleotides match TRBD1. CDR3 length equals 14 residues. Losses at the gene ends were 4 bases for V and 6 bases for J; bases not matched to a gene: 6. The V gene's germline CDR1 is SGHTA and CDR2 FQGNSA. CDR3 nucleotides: TGTGCCAGCAGCTCGGACAGGGGTTGGCATGGCTACACCTTC. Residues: CASSSDRGWHGYTF. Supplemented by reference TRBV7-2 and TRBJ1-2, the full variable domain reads GAGVSQSPSNKVTEKGKDVELRCDPISGHTALYWYRQSLGQGLEFLIYFQGNSAPDKSGLPSDRFSAERTGGSVSTLTIQRTQQEDSAVYLCASSSDRGWHGYTFGSGTRLTVV.

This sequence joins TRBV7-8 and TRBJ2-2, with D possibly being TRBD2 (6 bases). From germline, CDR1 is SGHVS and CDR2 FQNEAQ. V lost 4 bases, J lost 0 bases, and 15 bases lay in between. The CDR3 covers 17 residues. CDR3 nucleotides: TGTGCCAGCAGCTGGGACGGGAGAGGTCCGAACACCGGGGAGCTGTTTTTT. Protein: CASSWDGRGPNTGELFF.

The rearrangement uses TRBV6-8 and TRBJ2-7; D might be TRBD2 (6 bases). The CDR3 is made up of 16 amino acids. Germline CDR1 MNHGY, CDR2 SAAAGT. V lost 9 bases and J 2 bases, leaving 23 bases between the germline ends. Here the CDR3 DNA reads TGTGCCAGTTGGGACTGGGTGGGGGGAAATCCCTACGAGCAGTACTTC. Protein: CASWDWVGGNPYEQYF.